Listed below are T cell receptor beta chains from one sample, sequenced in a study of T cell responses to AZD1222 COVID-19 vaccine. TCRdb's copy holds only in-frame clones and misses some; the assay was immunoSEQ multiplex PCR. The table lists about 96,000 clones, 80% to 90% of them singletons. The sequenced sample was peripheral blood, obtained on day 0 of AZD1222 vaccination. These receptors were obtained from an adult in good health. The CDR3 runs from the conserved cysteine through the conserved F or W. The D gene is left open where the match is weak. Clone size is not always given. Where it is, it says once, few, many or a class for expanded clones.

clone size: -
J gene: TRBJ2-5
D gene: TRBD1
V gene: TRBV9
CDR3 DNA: TGTGCCAGCAGCGTTAATCCGGGACAGATCCAAGAGACCCAGTACTTC
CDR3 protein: CASSVNPGQIQETQYF

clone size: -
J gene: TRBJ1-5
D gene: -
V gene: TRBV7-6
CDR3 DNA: TGTGCCAGCAGCTTATTCGCTGACCGCTACAATCAGCCCCAGCATTTT
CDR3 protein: CASSLFADRYNQPQHF

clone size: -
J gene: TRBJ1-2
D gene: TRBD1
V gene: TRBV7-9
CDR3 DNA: TGTGCCAGCAGCTCCCGGGACAGAAAGAACTATGGCTACACCTTC
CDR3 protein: CASSSRDRKNYGYTF

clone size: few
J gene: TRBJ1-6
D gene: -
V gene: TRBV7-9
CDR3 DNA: TGTGCCAGCAGCCCGACACCTCTTACCAATTCACCCCTCCACTTT
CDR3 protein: CASSPTPLTNSPLHF

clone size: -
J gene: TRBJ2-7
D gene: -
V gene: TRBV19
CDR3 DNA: TGTGCCAGTAGTATCGTCAGGGGGGCCTACGAGCAGTACTTC
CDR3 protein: CASSIVRGAYEQYF

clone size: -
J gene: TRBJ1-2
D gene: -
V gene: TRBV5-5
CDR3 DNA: TGTGCCAGCATCGATACAGGAGTTCGTGGCTACACCTTC
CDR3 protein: CASIDTGVRGYTF

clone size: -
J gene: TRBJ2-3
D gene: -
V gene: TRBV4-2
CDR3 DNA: TGTGCCAGCAGTTTATCTAGCGCGGGCACAGATACGCAGTATTTT
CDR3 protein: CASSLSSAGTDTQYF

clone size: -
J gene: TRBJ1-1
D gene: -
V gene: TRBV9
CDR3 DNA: TGTGCCAGCAGTCCAGGGGTGAGCACTGAAGCTTTCTTT
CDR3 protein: CASSPGVSTEAFF

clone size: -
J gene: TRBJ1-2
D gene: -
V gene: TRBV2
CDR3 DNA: TGTGCCAGCAGTGGGACGCGTACTAGAGCTAACTATGGCTACACCTTC
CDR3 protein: CASSGTRTRANYGYTF

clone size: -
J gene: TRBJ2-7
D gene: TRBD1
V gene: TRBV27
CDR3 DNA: TGTGCCAGCAGTTTGGAAGCCCCGGGACAGGGCGAATACGAGCAGTACTTC
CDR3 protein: CASSLEAPGQGEYEQYF

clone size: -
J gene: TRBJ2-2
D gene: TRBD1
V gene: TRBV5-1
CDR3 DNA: TGCGCCAGCAGCAGAGACAGGGGGCCAGACACCGGGGAGCTGTTTTTT
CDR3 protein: CASSRDRGPDTGELFF

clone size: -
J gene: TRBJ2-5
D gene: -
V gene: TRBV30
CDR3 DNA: TGTGCCTGGACTTGGGGAGAGACCCAGTACTTC
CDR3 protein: CAWTWGETQYF

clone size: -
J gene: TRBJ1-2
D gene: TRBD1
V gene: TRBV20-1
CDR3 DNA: TGCAGTGCTAGTCAGACAGGGGAACCCTACTATGGCTACACCTTC
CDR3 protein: CSASQTGEPYYGYTF

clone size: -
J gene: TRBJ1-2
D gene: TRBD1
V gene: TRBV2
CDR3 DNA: TGTGCCAGCAGTGGGGGACAGGGTATTGGAGGCTACACCTTC
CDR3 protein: CASSGGQGIGGYTF

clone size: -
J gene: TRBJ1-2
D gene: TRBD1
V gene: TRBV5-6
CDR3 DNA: TGTGCCAGCAGCTTACCGGGACAGGACAGCTATGGCTACACCTTC
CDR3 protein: CASSLPGQDSYGYTF

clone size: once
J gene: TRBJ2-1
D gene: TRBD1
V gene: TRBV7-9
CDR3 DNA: TGTGCCAGCAGCTTGGGACAGCCCCCAAATGAGCAGTTCTTC
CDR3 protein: CASSLGQPPNEQFF

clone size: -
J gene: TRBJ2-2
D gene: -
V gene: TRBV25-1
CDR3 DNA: TGTGCCAGCAGTGAATATGGCCGGAACACCGGGGAGCTGTTTTTT
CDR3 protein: CASSEYGRNTGELFF

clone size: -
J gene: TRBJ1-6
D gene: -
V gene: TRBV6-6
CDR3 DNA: TGTGCCAGCATTCAAGAGCCGGGACGCCGACCTTCACCCCTCCACTTT
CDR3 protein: CASIQEPGRRPSPLHF

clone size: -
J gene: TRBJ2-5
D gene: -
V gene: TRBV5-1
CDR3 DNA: TGCGCCAGCAGCTTGAGGCAAGAGACCCAGTACTTC
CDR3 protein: CASSLRQETQYF

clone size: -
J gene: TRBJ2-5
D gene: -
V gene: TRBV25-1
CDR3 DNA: TGTGCCAGCAGTGAATATGCAGGCCGCCAAGAGACCCAGTACTTC
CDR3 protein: CASSEYAGRQETQYF

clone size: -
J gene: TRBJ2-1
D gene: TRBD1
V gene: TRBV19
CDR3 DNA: TGTGCCAGTAGTATTACAGGGGGCTCGGACAATGAGCAGTTCTTC
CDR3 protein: CASSITGGSDNEQFF

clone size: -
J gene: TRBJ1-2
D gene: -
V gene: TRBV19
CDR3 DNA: TGTGCCAGTAGTTTGCCAGGCTATGGCTACACCTTC
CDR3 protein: CASSLPGYGYTF

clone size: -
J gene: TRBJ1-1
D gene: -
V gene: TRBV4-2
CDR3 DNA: TGTGCCACCGCCAGGGGCTCGAACACTGAAGCTTTCTTT
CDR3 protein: CATARGSNTEAFF

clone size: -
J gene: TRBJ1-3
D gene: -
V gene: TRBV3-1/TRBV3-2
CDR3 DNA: TGTGCCAGCAGCCAATCATGGGGAAGAAACACCATATATTTT
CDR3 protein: CASSQSWGRNTIYF

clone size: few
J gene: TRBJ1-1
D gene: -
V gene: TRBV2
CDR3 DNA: TGTGCCAGCAGTTTTCATACACAGAACACTGAAGCTTTCTTT
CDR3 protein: CASSFHTQNTEAFF

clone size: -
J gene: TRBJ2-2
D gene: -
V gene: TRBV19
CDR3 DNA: TGTGCCAGTAGTATTAGGGGTATTTCGAACACCGGGGAGCTGTTTTTT
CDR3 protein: CASSIRGISNTGELFF

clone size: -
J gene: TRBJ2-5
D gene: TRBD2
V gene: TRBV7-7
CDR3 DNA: TGTGCTAGCAGCTTTAGCGGGGGCCAAGAGACCCAGTACTTC
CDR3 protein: CASSFSGGQETQYF

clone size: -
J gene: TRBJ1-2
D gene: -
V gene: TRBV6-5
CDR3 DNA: TGTGCCAGCAGGGTTCCGGGGTCCCATGGCTACACCTTC
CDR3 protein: CASRVPGSHGYTF

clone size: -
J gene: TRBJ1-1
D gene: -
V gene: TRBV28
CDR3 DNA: TGTGCCAGCAGTGTCCAGCCGGGAGGTTACACTGAAGCTTTCTTT
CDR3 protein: CASSVQPGGYTEAFF

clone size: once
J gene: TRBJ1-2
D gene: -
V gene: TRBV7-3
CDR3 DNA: TGTGCCAGCAGCCGCCTGTGTGGCTACACCTTC
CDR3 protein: CASSRLCGYTF

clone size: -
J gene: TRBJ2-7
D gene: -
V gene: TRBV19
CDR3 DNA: TGTGCCAGTAGTCCAACACCGGCAGGGTCTAGGTCCTACGAGCAGTACTTC
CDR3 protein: CASSPTPAGSRSYEQYF

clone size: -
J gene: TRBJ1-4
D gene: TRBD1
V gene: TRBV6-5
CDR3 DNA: TGTGCCTCCCGGGGGGACAGTGGAAAACTGTTTTTT
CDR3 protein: CASRGDSGKLFF

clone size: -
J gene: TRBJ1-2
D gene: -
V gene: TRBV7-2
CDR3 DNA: TGTGCCAGCAGCAGTGAGGGGGTCTATGGCTACACCTTC
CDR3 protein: CASSSEGVYGYTF

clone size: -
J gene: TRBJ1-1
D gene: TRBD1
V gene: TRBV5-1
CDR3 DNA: TGCGCCAGCAGGCGGACAGGGGCGAACACTGAAGCTTTCTTT
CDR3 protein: CASRRTGANTEAFF

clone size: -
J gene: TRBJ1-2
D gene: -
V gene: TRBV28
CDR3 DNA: TGTGCCAGCAGTTTGGAGGGGGACGCGAGGGGGTATGGGTATGGCTACACCTTC
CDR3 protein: CASSLEGDARGYGYGYTF